Each of the 4 T cell receptor beta chains below was sequenced from the same sample in a study of PD-L1 blockade in urothelial cancer (dated by TCRdb to between 2016 and 2019). Library construction relied on the immunoSEQ multiplex PCR assay. Not all clones reach the TCRdb copy of this immuneACCESS table, which keeps in-frame sequences only. Checked studies attribute under half of the gap to unresolved V genes and leave the rest unexplained. The sample has around 110,000 clones on record, under 95% of them singletons. Of the sample, 3.5% to 4.5% falls within the top ten clones. The time point tag for this specimen amounts to: peripheral blood 6 weeks after treatment start. Sample: PBMCs, taken around atezolizumab (anti-PD-L1) treatment. Receptor source: a man between 60 and 75 years old with urothelial cancer.

V usage is TRBV27 and J usage is TRBJ2-3; TRBD2 is a possible D gene (6 bases). Germline V gene lookup returns CDR1 MNHEY and CDR2 SMNVEV (reference sequence). V was pared by 3 bases and J by 0 bases, with 7 bases between. The CDR3 contains 14 residues. The CDR3 loop is CASSFLASTDTQYF. CDR3 coding DNA: TGTGCCAGCAGTTTTCTAGCGAGCACAGATACGCAGTATTTT.

This chain connects TRBV6-1 to TRBJ2-2; a possible D gene is TRBD2 (7 bases). Trimming shortened V by 0 bases and J by 5 bases, and 13 bases separated the two germline ends. Germline V gene sequence: CDR1 MNHNS, CDR2 SASEGT. This CDR3 region has 16 residues. CDR3 nucleotides: TGTGCCAGCAGTGAAGCAGGGGGGGGCTTAACCGGGGAGCTGTTTTTT. It yields the protein CASSEAGGGLTGELFF.

V is TRBV5-1 and J is TRBJ2-2; 7 nucleotides match TRBD1. The CDR3 extends over 17 amino acids. The germline CDR1 and CDR2 sequences are SGHRS and YFSETQ. J was trimmed by 5 bases and V by 0 bases; bases with no gene match: 10. CDR3 sequence: CASSLGTTGLWTGELFF. The CDR3 DNA reads TGCGCCAGCAGCTTGGGGACGACAGGGCTATGGACCGGGGAGCTGTTTTTT.

This chain links TRBV7-8 with TRBJ1-2, with TRBD1 matching over 7 bases. Germline CDR1 is SGHVS and CDR2 is FQNEAQ. J lost 8 bases, V lost 7 bases, and 19 bases had no gene match. The CDR3 length is 16 residues. The DNA for the CDR3 is TGTGCCAGCACCGATTTGGGGTATATGACAGGGAACGGCTACACCTTC. Residues: CASTDLGYMTGNGYTF.